This paragraph covers one T cell receptor (beta chain) sequence. The antigen is unknown. The sample comes from a study of cytomegalovirus exposure and HLA in healthy donors. Study outcomes and limitations: Owing to their indistinguishability, certain V segments, notably TRBV6-2 and TRBV6-3, were excluded. Later on, an analysis found that several of the most significant clusters appeared to be linked to common viral pathogens, which included parvovirus B19. The authors later found most CMV-associated TCR beta chains appeared HLA-restricted. In an earlier analysis, productive rearrangement rates for most beta V segments clustered near 87% or 30%.

PCR involved 60 Vbeta and 13 Jbeta primers. The repertoire was sequenced with immunoSEQ multiplex PCR; TCRdb's copy has only in-frame clones and lacks some. This table has 40,000 to 55,000 clones, about 60% appearing once. V lost 4 bases and J 11 bases, leaving 14 bases between the germline ends. The CDR3 totals 11 residues. In germline, CDR1 is GTSNPN, CDR2 SVGIG (reference sequence). Sequenced: PBMCs. This chain links TRBV30 with TRBJ1-1, with D possibly being TRBD1 (6 bases). The sequence derives from a man aged 60-69 years in good health and CMV-seropositive. The CDR3 region is CAWIKTGEAFF. The CDR3 nucleotides are TGTGCCTGGATTAAGACAGGTGAGGCTTTCTTT.